Shown below are 16 T cell receptor beta chains from a single sample sequenced in a study of molecular identifiers for immune sequencing clone quantification (dated by TCRdb to 2016 to 2019). The method behind the library was PCR. These reads were obtained on an Illumina HiSeq 4000. TCRdb redid the processing of the public reads, applying fastp at Q25 and MiXCR, and retained in-frame beta chains. Records with the same CDR3 protein are collapsed into one entry carrying the most frequent genes and DNA. The sample records about 68,000 distinct CDR3 sequences, 15% to 20% of which are singletons. The ten largest clones add up to over 1.3% of the sample. Sequencing input: naive CD8+ T cells from blood, with Jurkat cell RNA spiked in. This sample's cell subset or site label indicates: FACS-sorted CD8+CD4-CCR7+CD45RA+ naive T cells. These receptors originate from a human donor in good health. Some libraries in this study had Jurkat cell RNA spiked in.

There are many counts of this clonotype. The rearrangement joins TRBV10-3 to TRBJ2-7, with D possibly matching TRBD2 (7 bases). The length of the CDR3 is 14 residues. Deletions cut 3 bases from V and 2 bases from J, with 11 bases between. Per the germline V gene, CDR1 is ENHRY and CDR2 is SYGVKD. CDR3: CAISEGGGPYEQYF. The CDR3 coding sequence is TGTGCCATCAGTGAAGGCGGGGGCCCCTACGAGCAGTACTTC.

On this clonotype itself: This sequence may be a read error, since a much larger clone differs from it by one base. This chain links TRBV5-6 with TRBJ1-5, with TRBD1 matching over 11 bases. J was trimmed by 6 bases and V by 3 bases; bases with no gene match: 8. The CDR3 covers 16 residues. Germline V gives CDR1 SGHDT, CDR2 YYEEEE. Here the CDR3 reads CASSSGQGDRSQPQHF. The CDR3 DNA is TGTGCCAGCAGCTCGGGACAGGGGGATCGTAGTCAGCCCCAGCATTTT.

V usage is TRBV28 and J usage is TRBJ2-1; no definite D call. Trimming took 4 bases from V and 5 from J, leaving 12 bases between them. Germline-derived CDR1 and CDR2 are MDHEN and SYDVKM. CDR3 size: 14 residues. The CDR3 protein is CASSWVRYHNEQFF. CDR3 DNA: TGTGCCAGCAGTTGGGTAAGGTACCACAATGAGCAGTTCTTC.

This clonotype showed up many times. V is TRBV9 and J is TRBJ2-7; D possibly uses TRBD1 or TRBD2 (6 bases each). Per germline, CDR1 SGDLS and CDR2 YYNGEE. V lost 0 bases to trimming and J lost 1 base, with 8 bases between them. This CDR3 is 14 amino acids long. CDR3 region: CASSVEGGSYEQYF. The CDR3 nucleotides read TGTGCCAGCAGCGTAGAGGGGGGTTCCTACGAGCAGTACTTC.

This clonotype was recorded a few times. The chain uses TRBV20-1 and TRBJ2-1; 13 nucleotides line up with TRBD2. Germline CDR1 DFQATT, CDR2 SNEGSKA (reference sequence). This CDR3 comprises 16 residues. V trimming: 3 bases; J trimming: 3 bases; junction bases outside the gene matches: 5. CDR3 sequence: CSARPGLAGVYNEQFF. Here the CDR3 DNA reads TGCAGTGCTAGGCCCGGACTAGCGGGAGTCTACAATGAGCAGTTCTTC.

This clonotype appeared many times. The chain is built from TRBV20-1 and TRBJ1-1; D perhaps matches TRBD1 (5 bases). CDR1 is DFQATT and CDR2 is SNEGSKA in the germline V gene (reference sequence). The V end lost 5 bases, the J end lost 2 bases, and 12 bases lay between the germline ends. CDR3 length equals 13 residues. In DNA, the CDR3 is TGCAGTGCTTCCGGGGGGTTTAACACTGAAGCTTTCTTT. Translating gives CSASGGFNTEAFF.

This clonotype was detected many times. The rearrangement links TRBV7-6 to TRBJ2-1, with D perhaps matching TRBD2 (6 bases). The CDR3 length is 13 residues. Trimming pared 4 bases from V and 9 bases from J, leaving 13 bases between. Germline CDR1 SGHVS, CDR2 FNYEAQ. DNA for the CDR3: TGTGCCAGCAGCTGGGGGTCGCGGGGTGAGCAGTTCTTC. Translating gives CASSWGSRGEQFF.

This clonotype was observed at least ten times. The chain links TRBV7-8 to TRBJ2-7; D possibly matches TRBD1 or TRBD2 (5 bases each). The CDR3 is 15 residues long. Trimming took 3 bases from V and 1 from J, leaving 13 bases between them. The V gene's germline CDR1 is SGHVS and CDR2 FQNEAQ. The CDR3 region has the DNA TGTGCCAGCAGCTTCCGGGACGTCGGATCCTACGAGCAGTACTTC. Its protein product is CASSFRDVGSYEQYF.

The sample holds many counts of this clonotype. This chain connects TRBV4-1 to TRBJ2-7; D assignment may be TRBD1 or TRBD2 (5 bases each). V was trimmed by 3 bases and J by 6 bases, leaving 12 bases between them. The germline gives CDR1 MGHRA, CDR2 YSYEKL. The CDR3 loop spans 13 amino acids. The CDR3 region is CASSQGPAGEQYF. CDR3 nucleotide sequence: TGCGCCAGCAGCCAGGGACCTGCGGGCGAGCAGTACTTC.

This clonotype was seen repeatedly, ten times or more. The gene calls are TRBV28 and TRBJ2-4, with D possibly being TRBD2 (7 bases). The CDR3 is 17 residues long. Per germline, CDR1 MDHEN and CDR2 SYDVKM. Trimming stripped 4 bases from V and 6 bases from J, with 22 bases between. CDR3 in DNA: TGTGCCAGCAGTTCCTTGCCTAGACTAGGGGGGGCAAACATTCAGTACTTC. Translation: CASSSLPRLGGANIQYF.

This clonotype was counted at least ten times. This chain links TRBV6-1 with TRBJ1-2; TRBD1 aligns across 7 bases. The length of the CDR3 is 16 residues. Trimming removed 6 bases from V and 6 bases from J; junction bases left unmatched: 16. Germline V gene sequence: CDR1 MNHNS, CDR2 SASEGT. CDR3 in amino acids: CASSGRAGVGTDGYTF. CDR3 sequence (DNA): TGTGCCAGCAGCGGAAGGGCCGGAGTGGGGACAGATGGCTACACCTTC.

There are many counts of this clonotype. The CDR3 protein is CASSEWREEGTDTQYF. As DNA, the CDR3 is TGTGCCAGCAGTGAATGGCGGGAGGAAGGCACAGATACGCAGTATTTT. The chain combines TRBV6-1 with TRBJ2-3, with 8 bases identical to TRBD2. V was clipped by 2 bases and J by 1 base; unmatched bases: 5. The CDR3 covers 16 residues. Germline CDR1 and CDR2: MNHNS and SASEGT.

This chain joins TRBV27 and TRBJ2-1; D uncertain. V was clipped by 5 bases and J by 3 bases, with 11 bases between them. The length of the CDR3 is 14 residues. Germline lookup yields CDR1 MNHEY and CDR2 SMNVEV (reference sequence). The CDR3 DNA is TGTGCCAGCAGTGGGCCCCCAAGCTACAATGAGCAGTTCTTC. This translates into CASSGPPSYNEQFF.

This clonotype was found many times. The chain carries TRBV4-1 and TRBJ2-1; 11 nucleotides align to TRBD2. J was trimmed by 7 bases and V by 4 bases; bases with no gene match: 9. The length of the CDR3 is 16 residues. CDR1 is MGHRA, CDR2 YSYEKL, per germline. The CDR3 loop is CASSPLVAGGPNEQFF. The CDR3 DNA reads as TGCGCCAGCAGCCCCTTGGTAGCGGGAGGGCCAAATGAGCAGTTCTTC.

This clonotype was seen repeatedly, ten times or more. The chain employs TRBV28 and TRBJ1-1; D might be TRBD1 (5 bases). The V and J ends lost 6 bases and 5 bases respectively, with 16 bases between them. This CDR3 has 14 amino acids. The germline CDR1 and CDR2 sequences are MDHEN and SYDVKM. The CDR3, as DNA: TGTGCCAGCAGCTTTCCGGGGGGGTGGACTGAAGCTTTCTTT. It encodes CASSFPGGWTEAFF.

As to this clonotype: One base away lies a much larger clone, so this may be a sequencing read error. The rearrangement links TRBV27 to TRBJ2-2; D possibly corresponds to TRBD2 (6 bases). The CDR3 covers 13 residues. The germline V gene encodes CDR1 MNHEY and CDR2 SMNVEV (reference sequence). The CDR3, as DNA: TGTGCCACCCGGAGGGGATACACCGGGGAGCTGGTTTTT. Its translation is CATRRGYTGELVF.